These T cell receptor beta chains were read from a single sample in a study of blood T cell repertoires in COVID-19. Here immunoSEQ multiplex PCR was the method, and the copy in TCRdb shows in-frame clones only, minus some. Of more than 85,000 clones in the sample, approximately 90% were seen once. The sample consisted of peripheral blood. The receptors originated from a woman aged 45 to 65 with acute or convalescent COVID-19. CDR3s include the opening cysteine and the closing phenylalanine or tryptophan. The D gene is left open where the match is weak. Only some rows state a clone size, as once, few, many or a class for expanded clones.

cdr3_length d_call j_call v_call clone_size cdr3_aa cdr3_nt
16 - TRBJ2-5 TRBV18 - CASSPPAEGARETQYF TGTGCCAGCTCACCACCCGCGGAGGGGGCCCGAGAGACCCAGTACTTC
16 - TRBJ2-1 TRBV11-3 - CASSLVSAGSYNEQFF TGTGCCAGCAGCTTAGTATCGGCAGGCTCCTACAATGAGCAGTTCTTC
16 TRBD2 TRBJ2-3 TRBV9 - CASSVGTSGYTDTQYF TGTGCCAGCAGCGTAGGGACTAGCGGGTACACAGATACGCAGTATTTT
15 - TRBJ1-5 TRBV10-2 - CASRMDNLGNQPQHF TGCGCCAGCAGGATGGACAACCTTGGCAATCAGCCCCAGCATTTT
15 TRBD2 TRBJ2-1 TRBV2 - CASTPGTSGMYEQFF TGTGCCAGCACCCCCGGGACTAGCGGGATGTATGAGCAGTTCTTC
15 TRBD1 TRBJ1-1 TRBV5-1 - CASSLQETRTGEAFF TGCGCCAGCAGCTTACAAGAAACAAGGACAGGAGAAGCTTTCTTT
13 - TRBJ1-2 TRBV19 - CASSPGGLKGYTF TGTGCCAGTAGTCCCGGGGGGCTGAAAGGCTACACCTTC
16 - TRBJ1-6 TRBV6-6 - CASSGTSGGRDSPLHF TGTGCCAGCAGTGGGACTTCGGGGGGAAGGGATTCACCCCTCCACTTT
15 TRBD2 TRBJ2-7 TRBV15 - CATSRTSGSSYEQYF TGTGCCACCAGCAGGACTAGCGGGAGTTCTTACGAGCAGTACTTC
17 TRBD1 TRBJ1-6 TRBV9 - CASSVLPGGQANSPLHF TGTGCCAGCAGCGTCCTCCCGGGGGGACAGGCTAATTCACCCCTCCACTTT
16 - TRBJ2-5 TRBV5-6 once CASTRTPWGEPETQYF TGTGCCAGCACCCGCACTCCCTGGGGCGAGCCGGAGACCCAGTACTTC
13 - TRBJ1-4 TRBV10-3 - CAISSGGKEKLFF TGTGCCATCAGTTCGGGGGGTAAGGAAAAACTGTTTTTT
13 - TRBJ2-4 TRBV19 - CASTMGGANIQYF TGTGCCAGTACCATGGGGGGAGCAAACATTCAGTACTTC
14 TRBD1 TRBJ2-7 TRBV30 - CAWSYGQGAGEQYF TGTGCCTGGAGCTATGGACAGGGGGCGGGTGAGCAGTACTTC
15 TRBD1 TRBJ2-7 TRBV19 - CASRNRGTSTYEQYF TGTGCCAGTAGGAACAGGGGCACGTCTACCTACGAGCAGTACTTC